Listed below are T cell receptor beta chains from one sample, sequenced in a study of T-cell memory formation after mild COVID-19. TCRdb used MiXCR to reprocess the 5' RACE reads, holding one entry per CDR3 protein. Of 350,000 or so distinct CDR3 sequences in the sample, less than 25% were seen once. The specimen was PBMCs or a T cell subset sorted from them (not recorded which). The receptors here all came from a man younger than 35 who had mild COVID-19 (a few samples of this study predate the infection). Cell type and time point are not known. CDR3s include the opening cysteine and the closing phenylalanine or tryptophan. The order of the fields is D gene, clone size, V gene, J gene, CDR3 protein, CDR3 DNA. A D gene is named only where the DNA matches it firmly. Not all rows give a size; the values are once, few, many and, for expanded clones, a class.

d_gene: TRBD1
abundance: once
v_gene: TRBV6-5
j_gene: TRBJ1-1
CDR3aa: CASSYDRGSLTEAFF
CDR3nt: TGTGCCAGCAGTTACGACAGGGGAAGTTTGACTGAAGCTTTCTTT

d_gene: .
abundance: many
v_gene: TRBV12-3/TRBV12-4
j_gene: TRBJ2-7
CDR3aa: CASSLSAYEQYF
CDR3nt: TGTGCCAGCAGTTTATCGGCATACGAGCAGTACTTC

d_gene: .
abundance: .
v_gene: TRBV6-2/TRBV6-3
j_gene: TRBJ2-1
CDR3aa: CASSYSDTEQFF
CDR3nt: TGTGCCAGCAGTTACTCTGACACCGAGCAGTTCTTC

d_gene: .
abundance: .
v_gene: TRBV9
j_gene: TRBJ2-1
CDR3aa: CASSVDLGNNEQFF
CDR3nt: TGTGCCAGCAGCGTAGATCTGGGAAACAATGAGCAGTTCTTC

d_gene: .
abundance: many
v_gene: TRBV28
j_gene: TRBJ1-1
CDR3aa: CASSYDRKAFF
CDR3nt: TGTGCCAGCAGTTATGACAGGAAAGCTTTCTTT

d_gene: .
abundance: few
v_gene: TRBV9
j_gene: TRBJ2-3
CDR3aa: CASSVGGASTDTQYF
CDR3nt: TGTGCCAGCAGCGTAGGGGGAGCTAGCACAGATACGCAGTATTTT

d_gene: .
abundance: .
v_gene: TRBV20-1
j_gene: TRBJ1-1
CDR3aa: CSARDQFQNTEAFF
CDR3nt: TGCAGTGCTAGAGATCAATTTCAGAACACTGAAGCTTTCTTT

d_gene: TRBD1
abundance: .
v_gene: TRBV11-2
j_gene: TRBJ2-2
CDR3aa: CASSHIRTGGNTGELFF
CDR3nt: TGTGCCAGCAGCCACATCCGGACAGGGGGCAACACCGGGGAGCTGTTTTTT

d_gene: .
abundance: few
v_gene: TRBV5-1
j_gene: TRBJ1-2
CDR3aa: CASKVSDSYGYTF
CDR3nt: TGCGCCAGCAAAGTGTCAGACTCCTATGGCTACACCTTC

d_gene: .
abundance: few
v_gene: TRBV5-1
j_gene: TRBJ1-5
CDR3aa: CASSLDGISQPQHF
CDR3nt: TGCGCCAGCAGCTTGGACGGGATCAGTCAGCCCCAGCATTTT

d_gene: TRBD1
abundance: .
v_gene: TRBV7-8
j_gene: TRBJ1-5
CDR3aa: CASSPRTGGNNQPQHF
CDR3nt: TGTGCCAGCAGCCCCCGGACAGGGGGAAACAATCAGCCCCAGCATTTT

d_gene: .
abundance: .
v_gene: TRBV7-3
j_gene: TRBJ2-4
CDR3aa: CASSLTGSDKNIQYF
CDR3nt: TGTGCCAGCAGCTTAACGGGGTCGGACAAAAACATTCAGTACTTC

d_gene: .
abundance: .
v_gene: TRBV7-8
j_gene: TRBJ1-1
CDR3aa: CASSLGARELTPNTEAFF
CDR3nt: TGTGCCAGCAGCTTAGGGGCCCGGGAACTTACCCCCAACACTGAAGCTTTCTTT

d_gene: TRBD2
abundance: few
v_gene: TRBV20-1
j_gene: TRBJ2-5
CDR3aa: CSAENPGGGVQETQYF
CDR3nt: TGCAGTGCTGAAAACCCCGGGGGGGGAGTCCAAGAGACCCAGTACTTC

d_gene: .
abundance: .
v_gene: TRBV15
j_gene: TRBJ1-1
CDR3aa: CATSKTLWGTEAFF
CDR3nt: TGTGCCACCAGCAAGACGCTCTGGGGGACTGAAGCTTTCTTT

d_gene: .
abundance: .
v_gene: TRBV15
j_gene: TRBJ2-3
CDR3aa: CATSRSWVDTQYF
CDR3nt: TGTGCCACCAGCAGATCTTGGGTAGATACGCAGTATTTT

d_gene: .
abundance: .
v_gene: TRBV7-8
j_gene: TRBJ2-7
CDR3aa: CASSSDGGEQYF
CDR3nt: TGTGCCAGCAGTTCGGACGGAGGGGAGCAGTACTTC

d_gene: .
abundance: .
v_gene: TRBV28
j_gene: TRBJ1-2
CDR3aa: CASSLDRTVYGYTF
CDR3nt: TGTGCCAGCAGTTTAGATCGGACAGTCTATGGCTACACCTTC

d_gene: TRBD1
abundance: few
v_gene: TRBV3-1
j_gene: TRBJ1-6
CDR3aa: CASSSNRGGNSPLHF
CDR3nt: TGTGCCAGCAGCTCGAACAGGGGAGGTAATTCACCCCTCCACTTT

d_gene: .
abundance: few
v_gene: TRBV20-1
j_gene: TRBJ2-7
CDR3aa: CSASRKAYEQYF
CDR3nt: TGCAGTGCTAGTCGAAAAGCCTACGAGCAGTACTTC

d_gene: TRBD2
abundance: .
v_gene: TRBV7-8
j_gene: TRBJ2-3
CDR3aa: CASSLEQRGPTDTQYF
CDR3nt: TGTGCCAGCAGCTTAGAACAGCGGGGGCCGACAGATACGCAGTATTTT

d_gene: .
abundance: .
v_gene: TRBV4-3
j_gene: TRBJ2-3
CDR3aa: CASSQLGVGTSTDTQYF
CDR3nt: TGCGCCAGCAGCCAGCTGGGGGTCGGGACTAGCACAGATACGCAGTATTTT

d_gene: .
abundance: many
v_gene: TRBV27
j_gene: TRBJ1-2
CDR3aa: CASSFGGNYGYTF
CDR3nt: TGTGCCAGCAGCTTTGGGGGGAACTATGGCTACACCTTC

d_gene: TRBD2
abundance: few
v_gene: TRBV5-1
j_gene: TRBJ2-1
CDR3aa: CASSLERGARNEQFF
CDR3nt: TGCGCCAGCAGCTTGGAGCGGGGGGCCAGAAATGAGCAGTTCTTC

d_gene: .
abundance: .
v_gene: TRBV7-2
j_gene: TRBJ2-3
CDR3aa: CASSLWSRPTDTQYF
CDR3nt: TGTGCCAGCAGCTTATGGAGTAGACCCACAGATACGCAGTATTTT

d_gene: .
abundance: .
v_gene: TRBV7-9
j_gene: TRBJ2-3
CDR3aa: CASSSQAGRRADTQYF
CDR3nt: TGTGCCAGCAGCTCTCAGGCGGGGCGAAGGGCAGATACGCAGTATTTT

d_gene: .
abundance: few
v_gene: TRBV12-5
j_gene: TRBJ2-1
CDR3aa: CASGLPRRGSQNEQFF
CDR3nt: TGTGCTAGTGGTTTGCCCCGAAGGGGTTCGCAGAATGAGCAGTTCTTC

d_gene: .
abundance: .
v_gene: TRBV9
j_gene: TRBJ1-2
CDR3aa: CASSAPGITGYGYTF
CDR3nt: TGTGCCAGCAGCGCCCCAGGGATAACTGGTTATGGCTACACCTTC

d_gene: .
abundance: .
v_gene: TRBV19
j_gene: TRBJ1-1
CDR3aa: CASSMVPNTEAFF
CDR3nt: TGTGCCAGTAGTATGGTTCCGAACACTGAAGCTTTCTTT

d_gene: .
abundance: few
v_gene: TRBV10-1
j_gene: TRBJ2-1
CDR3aa: CASSERGRDEQFF
CDR3nt: TGCGCCAGCAGTGAGCGGGGAAGGGATGAGCAGTTCTTC

d_gene: .
abundance: .
v_gene: TRBV7-2
j_gene: TRBJ2-7
CDR3aa: CASSLTGPREQYF
CDR3nt: TGTGCCAGCAGCTTGACAGGACCTCGGGAGCAGTACTTC

d_gene: .
abundance: few
v_gene: TRBV7-2
j_gene: TRBJ2-5
CDR3aa: CASSLPVFQETQYF
CDR3nt: TGTGCCAGCAGCTTACCGGTCTTCCAAGAGACCCAGTACTTC

d_gene: .
abundance: once
v_gene: TRBV5-5
j_gene: TRBJ1-2
CDR3aa: CASTIGDGYTF
CDR3nt: TGTGCCAGCACCATCGGGGATGGCTACACCTTC

d_gene: TRBD1
abundance: many
v_gene: TRBV7-6
j_gene: TRBJ2-5
CDR3aa: CASSRPRTGGWETQYF
CDR3nt: TGTGCCAGCAGCCGACCCCGGACAGGGGGCTGGGAGACCCAGTACTTC

d_gene: .
abundance: .
v_gene: TRBV9
j_gene: TRBJ1-4
CDR3aa: CASSPATNEKLFF
CDR3nt: TGTGCCAGCAGCCCGGCAACTAATGAAAAACTGTTTTTT

d_gene: .
abundance: .
v_gene: TRBV7-8
j_gene: TRBJ1-5
CDR3aa: CASSPSVGGRKPQHF
CDR3nt: TGTGCCAGCAGCCCGAGCGTCGGGGGTAGAAAGCCCCAGCATTTT

d_gene: TRBD1
abundance: .
v_gene: TRBV6-1
j_gene: TRBJ2-1
CDR3aa: CASSTTDKPGQGRVNEQFF
CDR3nt: TGTGCCAGCAGTACGACAGATAAGCCGGGACAGGGACGCGTGAATGAGCAGTTCTTC

d_gene: .
abundance: .
v_gene: TRBV7-9
j_gene: TRBJ1-3
CDR3aa: CASSGLVQTGNTIYF
CDR3nt: TGTGCCAGCAGCGGCCTAGTACAGACTGGAAACACCATATATTTT

d_gene: TRBD2
abundance: few
v_gene: TRBV7-8
j_gene: TRBJ2-5
CDR3aa: CASSFLASGVETQYF
CDR3nt: TGTGCCAGCAGCTTCTTGGCTAGCGGGGTGGAGACCCAGTACTTC

d_gene: TRBD2
abundance: .
v_gene: TRBV24-1
j_gene: TRBJ2-5
CDR3aa: CATSDGLAGFQETQYF
CDR3nt: TGTGCCACCAGTGACGGACTAGCGGGGTTCCAAGAGACCCAGTACTTC

d_gene: .
abundance: few
v_gene: TRBV12-3/TRBV12-4
j_gene: TRBJ1-2
CDR3aa: CASSRTFNYGYTF
CDR3nt: TGTGCCAGCAGTCGAACTTTTAACTATGGCTACACCTTC

d_gene: .
abundance: once
v_gene: TRBV30
j_gene: TRBJ1-2
CDR3aa: CAWSLGLESYTF
CDR3nt: TGTGCCTGGAGTCTGGGACTCGAATCCTACACCTTC

d_gene: TRBD2
abundance: .
v_gene: TRBV10-3
j_gene: TRBJ2-3
CDR3aa: CASYAGRQADTQYF
CDR3nt: TGTGCCAGCTACGCCGGGAGGCAGGCAGATACGCAGTATTTT

d_gene: .
abundance: few
v_gene: TRBV4-3
j_gene: TRBJ1-4
CDR3aa: CASSQDTDSSRPEKLFF
CDR3nt: TGCGCCAGCAGCCAAGATACCGATAGTAGCCGTCCCGAAAAACTGTTTTTT

d_gene: .
abundance: many
v_gene: TRBV5-5
j_gene: TRBJ1-2
CDR3aa: CASSPQGPNYGYTF
CDR3nt: TGTGCCAGCAGCCCCCAGGGGCCGAACTATGGCTACACCTTC

d_gene: .
abundance: few
v_gene: TRBV5-6
j_gene: TRBJ2-4
CDR3aa: CASSLGSTVLAKNIQYF
CDR3nt: TGTGCCAGCAGCTTGGGATCTACAGTACTAGCCAAAAACATTCAGTACTTC

d_gene: TRBD2
abundance: once
v_gene: TRBV5-4
j_gene: TRBJ2-1
CDR3aa: CASSPKSQSGGQYNEQFF
CDR3nt: TGTGCCAGCAGCCCGAAGTCCCAAAGCGGGGGGCAATACAATGAGCAGTTCTTC

d_gene: .
abundance: few
v_gene: TRBV5-1
j_gene: TRBJ1-1
CDR3aa: CASRNRQGWINTEAFF
CDR3nt: TGCGCCAGCAGAAACCGGCAGGGTTGGATTAACACTGAAGCTTTCTTT

d_gene: .
abundance: once
v_gene: TRBV12-3/TRBV12-4
j_gene: TRBJ1-1
CDR3aa: CASSLARAHTEAFF
CDR3nt: TGTGCCAGCAGTTTAGCCAGGGCCCACACTGAAGCTTTCTTT

d_gene: .
abundance: .
v_gene: TRBV21-1
j_gene: TRBJ2-5
CDR3aa: CASSTDREIQETQYF
CDR3nt: TGTGCCAGCAGCACGGACAGGGAGATCCAAGAGACCCAGTACTTC

d_gene: .
abundance: .
v_gene: TRBV4-1
j_gene: TRBJ2-5
CDR3aa: CASSQAHTKETQYF
CDR3nt: TGCGCCAGCAGCCAAGCGCATACAAAAGAGACCCAGTACTTC

d_gene: TRBD1
abundance: few
v_gene: TRBV5-6
j_gene: TRBJ1-1
CDR3aa: CASSITGVNTAFF
CDR3nt: TGTGCCAGCAGCATTACAGGGGTGAATACGGCTTTCTTT